This T cell receptor beta chain derives from a study of glioma-infiltrating T cells after dendritic cell vaccination listed by TCRdb under 2016. With regard to the full study: The cohort comprised approximately 15 glioblastoma patients from Phase I and II dendritic cell vaccination trials, 9 newly diagnosed and 6 with recurrent disease. Between the early 2000s and the early 2010s, patients were given autologous tumor lysate-pulsed dendritic cell vaccination. The vaccine was prepared from monocyte-derived dendritic cells that were cultured for about 7 days with IL-4 and GM-CSF and then pulsed overnight with autologous tumor lysate. Each patient was given three intradermal dendritic cell vaccine injections, spaced two weeks apart, in the arm below the axilla. In glioblastoma patients vaccinated with dendritic cells, deep sequencing of TCR beta CDR3 regions served to measure tumor-infiltrating lymphocyte content and to compare repertoires between tumor and blood. Survival after dendritic cell vaccination was correlated with TCR sequencing metrics, including TIL content and tumor-blood repertoire overlap.

Using the immunoSEQ assay, TCRB CDR3 regions were amplified from 2 to 2.5 micrograms of genomic DNA, or from all available DNA when less than that was on hand. The multiplex PCR relied on 60 forward primers for TCR V beta segments and 13 reverse primers for J beta segments. Synthetic control templates were spiked into each sample at limiting dilution to estimate reads per starting template. Sequencing produced 87 bp reads on the Illumina HiSeq System. As for how the authors treated the data: PCR and sequencing errors were removed by a nearest neighbor algorithm that merged closely related sequences. TCR overlap was measured as the percentage of unique tumor TCR beta sequences that were also present in the peripheral blood of the same patient. TCRdb took this table from immuneACCESS and kept in-frame rearrangements with V and J called. Such tables lack part of the clones; where checked against another copy, unresolved V genes explain under half of the gap, and the rest is unexplained. That table supplies the V and J calls and clone size; D and trimming were determined from the DNA. This sample is represented by tens of thousands of clones; around 87% of them were singletons. The top ten clonotypes cover approximately 2.4% of the sample.

The intended sense of this specimen's time point label: after dendritic cell vaccination, including at tumor progression/relapse. To be selected, patients needed enough residual fresh-frozen tumor tissue and more than two years of available survival data. None of the glioblastoma patients carried an isocitrate dehydrogenase mutation, although molecular status otherwise varied. PBMC were collected before vaccination, two weeks after the third vaccination, and at tumor progression if tumor progression occurred. Genomic DNA was extracted with the Qiagen DNeasy Blood extraction Kit. This clone showed up just a few times. Its binding antigen is unknown. Within one base of it there is no much larger clone, and no base qualities were kept. CDR1 is given as ENHRY and CDR2 as SYGVKD, both from the germline V gene. Including the terminal cysteine and phenylalanine, the CDR3 comprises 13 residues. Only the CDR3 DNA is retained, 39 bases long and in frame from the first base. Here V drops 6 bases and J drops 4 bases, and the junction holds 3 bases not matched to any gene.

Here is what the overall study found, with its caveats: The response model built on TCR overlap across three groups was characterized as speculative, with prospective validation still needed. After dendritic cell vaccination, a higher estimated pretreatment TIL content predicted longer time to progression and overall survival. No direct relationship between TCR clonality and survival was found, suggesting that a diverse polyclonal response may matter. The cohort was small and heterogeneous, with few patients having full blood and tumor sets and even fewer initial-recurrent tumor pairs.

The sequencing here drew on blood, taken after dendritic cell vaccination. The chain links TRBV10-3 with TRBJ1-2; 9 bases in between match TRBD1. The receptor's source is a human donor with glioblastoma. The CDR3 has the sequence CAIRGTGFYGYTF. The DNA is as follows: TGTGCCATCAGGGGGACAGGGTTCTATGGCTACACCTTC.